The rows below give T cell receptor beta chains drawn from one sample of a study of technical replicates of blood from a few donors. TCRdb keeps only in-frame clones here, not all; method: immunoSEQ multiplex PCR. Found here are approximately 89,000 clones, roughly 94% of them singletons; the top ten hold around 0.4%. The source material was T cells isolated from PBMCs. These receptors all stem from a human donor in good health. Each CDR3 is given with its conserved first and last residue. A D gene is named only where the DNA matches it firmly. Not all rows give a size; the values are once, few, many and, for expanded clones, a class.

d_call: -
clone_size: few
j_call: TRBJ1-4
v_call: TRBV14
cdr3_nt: TGTGCCAGCAGCGCACAGGGTGTAGGAAATGAAAAACTGTTTTTT
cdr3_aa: CASSAQGVGNEKLFF

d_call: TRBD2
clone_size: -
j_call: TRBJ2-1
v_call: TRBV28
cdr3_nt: TGTGCCAGCAGTCGGGGGGGGATTAATTACAATGAGCAGTTCTTC
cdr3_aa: CASSRGGINYNEQFF

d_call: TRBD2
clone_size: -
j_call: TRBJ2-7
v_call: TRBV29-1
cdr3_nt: TGCAGCGTACTGACTAGCGGTTACGAGCAGTACTTC
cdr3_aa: CSVLTSGYEQYF

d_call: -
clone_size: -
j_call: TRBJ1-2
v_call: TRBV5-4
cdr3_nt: TGTGCCAGCAGCTCCCCGGAGGATGGCTACACCTTC
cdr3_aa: CASSSPEDGYTF

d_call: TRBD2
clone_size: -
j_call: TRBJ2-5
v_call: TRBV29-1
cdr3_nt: TGCAGCGTTGAACTTAGGACTAGCGTACAAGAGACCCAGTACTTC
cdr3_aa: CSVELRTSVQETQYF

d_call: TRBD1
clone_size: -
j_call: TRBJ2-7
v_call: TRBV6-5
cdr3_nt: TGTGCCAGCAGTTTTGGACAGGAGTCCTACGAGCAGTACTTC
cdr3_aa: CASSFGQESYEQYF

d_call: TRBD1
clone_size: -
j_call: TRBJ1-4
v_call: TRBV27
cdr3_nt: TGTGCCAGCAGTTTCGGGACAGTGAATGAAAAACTGTTTTTT
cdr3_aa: CASSFGTVNEKLFF

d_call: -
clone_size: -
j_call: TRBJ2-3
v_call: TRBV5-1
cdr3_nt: TGCGCCAGCAGCTTGAGGTCCGAGAGGACAGATACGCAGTATTTT
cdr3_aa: CASSLRSERTDTQYF

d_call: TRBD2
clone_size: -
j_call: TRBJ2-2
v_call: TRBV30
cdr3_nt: TGTGCCTGGAGTTCAAATTACGGGACTAGCGGGAGCACCGGGGAGCTGTTTTTT
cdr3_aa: CAWSSNYGTSGSTGELFF

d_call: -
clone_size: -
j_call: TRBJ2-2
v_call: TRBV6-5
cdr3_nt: TGTGCCAGCAGCACAGGGCACACCGGGGAGCTGTTTTTT
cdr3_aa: CASSTGHTGELFF

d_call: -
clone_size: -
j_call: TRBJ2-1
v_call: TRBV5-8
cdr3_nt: TGTGCCAGCAGCTTGGCGATAGCCGAGCAGTTCTTC
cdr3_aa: CASSLAIAEQFF

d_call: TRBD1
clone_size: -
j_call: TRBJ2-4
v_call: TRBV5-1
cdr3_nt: TGCGCCAGCAGCGTAGCAGGGGGCAAAAACATTCAGTACTTC
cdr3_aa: CASSVAGGKNIQYF

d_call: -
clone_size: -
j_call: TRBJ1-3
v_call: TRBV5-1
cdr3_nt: TGCGCCAGCAGCTTGGGCGGGGAAGGAAACACCATATATTTT
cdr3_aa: CASSLGGEGNTIYF

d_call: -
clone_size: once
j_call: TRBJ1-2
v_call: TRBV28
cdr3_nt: TGTGCCAGCACGAGGGACAACTACTATGGCTACACCTTC
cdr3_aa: CASTRDNYYGYTF

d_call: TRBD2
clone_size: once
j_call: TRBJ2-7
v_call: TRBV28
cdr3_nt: TGTGCCAGCAGTCCGGGACTAGCGGGAGACTTCGAGCAGTACTTC
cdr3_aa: CASSPGLAGDFEQYF

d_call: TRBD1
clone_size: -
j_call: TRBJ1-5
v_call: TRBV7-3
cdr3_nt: TGTGCCAGCAGCTTAAGCCGCCTTGACAGGGTGAGGAATCAGCCCCAGCATTTT
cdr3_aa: CASSLSRLDRVRNQPQHF

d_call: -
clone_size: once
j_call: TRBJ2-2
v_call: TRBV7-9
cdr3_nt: TGTGCCAGCAGCTCATCTTCTATAGAGGTGTTTTTT
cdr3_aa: CASSSSSIEVFF

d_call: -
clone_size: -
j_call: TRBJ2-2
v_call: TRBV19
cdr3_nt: TGTGCCAGTAGGTTCCCACTACAAGGGAACACCGGGGAGCTGTTTTTT
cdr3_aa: CASRFPLQGNTGELFF

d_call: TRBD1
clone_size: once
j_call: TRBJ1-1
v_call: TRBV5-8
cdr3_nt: TGTGCCAGCAGCCGACTGGGACAGATCGAAGTGGCTTTCTTT
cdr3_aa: CASSRLGQIEVAFF

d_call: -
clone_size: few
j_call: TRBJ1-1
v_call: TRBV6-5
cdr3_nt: TGTGCCAGCAGTTACCCCTTGACTGAAGCTTTCTTT
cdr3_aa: CASSYPLTEAFF

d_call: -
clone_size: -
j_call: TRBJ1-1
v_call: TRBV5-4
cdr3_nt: TGTGCCAGCAGCTTGGCTAGCGGCACTGAAGCTTTCTTT
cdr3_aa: CASSLASGTEAFF

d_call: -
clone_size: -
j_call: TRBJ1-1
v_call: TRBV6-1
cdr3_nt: TGTGCCAGCAGTGCTAGGGGGAAGGACACTGAAGCTTTCTTT
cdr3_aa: CASSARGKDTEAFF

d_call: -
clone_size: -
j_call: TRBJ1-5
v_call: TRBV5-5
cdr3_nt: TGTGCCAGCAGCTTGGGAGACTATAGCAATCAGCCCCAGCATTTT
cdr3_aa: CASSLGDYSNQPQHF

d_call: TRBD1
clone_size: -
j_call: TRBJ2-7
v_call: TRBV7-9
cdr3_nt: TGTGCCAGCAGCTTGGGACAGGGTATTTACGAGCAGTACTTC
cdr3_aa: CASSLGQGIYEQYF

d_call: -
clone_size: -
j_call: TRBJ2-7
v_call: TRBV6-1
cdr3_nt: TGTGCCAGCAGTGAATCGGCACAGGGAAGTTACGAGCAGTACTTC
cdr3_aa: CASSESAQGSYEQYF

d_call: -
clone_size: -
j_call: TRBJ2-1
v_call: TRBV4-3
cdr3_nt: TGCGCCAGCAGCCAAGAAGGAACGGCGGGAATGACCTACAATGAGCAGTTCTTC
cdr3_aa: CASSQEGTAGMTYNEQFF

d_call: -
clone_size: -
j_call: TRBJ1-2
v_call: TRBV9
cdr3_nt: TGTGCCAGCAGCGTTTCCGTCACTACAAGGGGCCTTTATGGCTACACCTTC
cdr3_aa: CASSVSVTTRGLYGYTF

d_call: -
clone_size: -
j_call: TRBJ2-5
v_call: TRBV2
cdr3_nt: TGTGCCAGCAGTGAAGCCCAACAGGCAGAGACCCAGTACTTC
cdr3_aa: CASSEAQQAETQYF

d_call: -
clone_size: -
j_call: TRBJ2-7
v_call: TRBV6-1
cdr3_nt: TGTGCCAGCAAAACTATGGGGAGCTCGGTCTCCGAGCAGTACTTC
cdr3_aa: CASKTMGSSVSEQYF

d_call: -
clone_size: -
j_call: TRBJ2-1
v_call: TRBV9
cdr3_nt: TGTGCCAGCAGCGTAGCCTCTGGCCACTACAATGAGCAGTTCTTC
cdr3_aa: CASSVASGHYNEQFF

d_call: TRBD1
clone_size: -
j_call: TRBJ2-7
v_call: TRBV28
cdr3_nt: TGTGCCAGCAGTTCGGGGACAGGGCGGGAGCAGTACTTC
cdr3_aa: CASSSGTGREQYF

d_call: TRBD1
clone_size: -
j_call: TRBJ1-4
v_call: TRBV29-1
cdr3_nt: TGCAGCGTGGGGACAGCTGAAAAACTGTTTTTT
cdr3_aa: CSVGTAEKLFF

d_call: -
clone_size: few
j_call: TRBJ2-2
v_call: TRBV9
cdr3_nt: TGTGCCAGTGCGACAGGGAACACCGGGGAGCTGTTTTTT
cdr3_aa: CASATGNTGELFF

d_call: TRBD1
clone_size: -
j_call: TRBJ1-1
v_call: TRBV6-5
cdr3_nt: TGTGCCAGCAGCTCGGGACAGGGGGTTTACACTGAAGCTTTCTTT
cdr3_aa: CASSSGQGVYTEAFF

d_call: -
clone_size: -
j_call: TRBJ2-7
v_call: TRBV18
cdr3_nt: TGTGCCAGCTCACCCCCCACAGGGAGCCGTTACGAGCAGTACTTC
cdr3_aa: CASSPPTGSRYEQYF

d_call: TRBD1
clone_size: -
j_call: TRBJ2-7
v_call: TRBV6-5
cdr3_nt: TGTGCCAGCCGTAGACAGGGCGGCGAGCAGTACTTC
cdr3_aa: CASRRQGGEQYF

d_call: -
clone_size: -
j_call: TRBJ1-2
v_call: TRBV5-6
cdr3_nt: TGTGCCAGCAGCTTGGTAGATAACTATGGCTACACCTTC
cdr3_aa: CASSLVDNYGYTF

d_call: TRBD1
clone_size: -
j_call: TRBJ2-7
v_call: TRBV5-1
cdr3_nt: TGCGCCAGCAGCTTAGGACAGGGAGTTGGGGAGCAGTACTTC
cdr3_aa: CASSLGQGVGEQYF

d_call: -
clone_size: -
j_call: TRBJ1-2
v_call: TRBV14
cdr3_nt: TGTGCCAGCAGCCAAGATTGGCCGAGCGAAGCCGGCTATGGCTACACCTTC
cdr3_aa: CASSQDWPSEAGYGYTF

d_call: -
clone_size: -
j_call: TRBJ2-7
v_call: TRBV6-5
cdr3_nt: TGTGCCAGCAGTTACTCCTCTGCTAACGAGCAGTACTTC
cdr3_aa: CASSYSSANEQYF

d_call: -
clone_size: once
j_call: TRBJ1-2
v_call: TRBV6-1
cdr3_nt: TGTGCCAGCAGTGAGACCCGGGACATTAGCTATGGCTACACCTTC
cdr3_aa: CASSETRDISYGYTF

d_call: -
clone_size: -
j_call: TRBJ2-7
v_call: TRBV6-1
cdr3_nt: TGTGCCAGCACCAGGACTGAGCTCTACGAGCAGTACTTC
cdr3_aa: CASTRTELYEQYF

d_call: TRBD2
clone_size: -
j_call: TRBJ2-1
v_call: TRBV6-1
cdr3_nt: TGTGCCAGCAGCCGACCCGGGACTAGTCGGGTTGAGCAGTTCTTC
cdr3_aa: CASSRPGTSRVEQFF

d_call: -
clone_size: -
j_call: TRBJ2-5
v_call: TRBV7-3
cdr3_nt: TGTGCCAGCAGCCCCGACTATATCCGGGGAGAGACCCAGTACTTC
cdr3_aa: CASSPDYIRGETQYF

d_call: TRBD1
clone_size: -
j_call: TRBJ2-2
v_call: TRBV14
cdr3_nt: TGTGCCAGCAGCGGACAGGGTCACACCGGGGAGCTGTTTTTT
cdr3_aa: CASSGQGHTGELFF

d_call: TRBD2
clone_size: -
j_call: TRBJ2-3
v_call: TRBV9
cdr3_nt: TGTGCCAGCAGCGGGGGGACTAGCGGGAGCTCAGATACGCAGTATTTT
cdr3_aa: CASSGGTSGSSDTQYF

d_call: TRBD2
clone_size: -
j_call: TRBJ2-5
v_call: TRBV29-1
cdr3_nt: TGCACTACCAGCGGGAGGCTCCAAGAGACCCAGTACTTC
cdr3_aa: CTTSGRLQETQYF

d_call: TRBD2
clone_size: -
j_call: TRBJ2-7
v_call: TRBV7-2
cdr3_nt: TGTGCCAGCAGCTTACCAGGGACTAGCTACGAGCAGTACTTC
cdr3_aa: CASSLPGTSYEQYF